These 5 T cell receptor beta chains share one sample of origin, sequenced in a study of OX40 agonist ivuxolimab in advanced cancers. Generated by immunoSEQ multiplex PCR, the TCRdb table keeps only in-frame clones and is missing some. The sample lists 35,000 to 45,000 clones, around four fifths occurring once. Sequenced material: CD4+ or CD8+ T cells sorted from blood, taken in a trial of the OX40 agonist ivuxolimab. These receptors all stem from an adult with an advanced solid tumor such as melanoma, head and neck, liver or kidney cancer.

This clone was seen only a few times. J is TRBJ1-1 and V is TRBV30; D not resolved. From germline, CDR1 is GTSNPN and CDR2 SVGIG (reference sequence). V was shortened by 3 bases and J by 1 base, with 6 bases between the two germline ends. The CDR3 extends over 12 amino acids. The CDR3 coding sequence is TGTGCCTGGAGACGGGGGAACACTGAAGCTTTCTTT. Translation gives CAWRRGNTEAFF.

The genes are TRBV25-1 and TRBJ1-2; the match to TRBD1 covers 7 bases. V trimming: 4 bases; J trimming: 5 bases; junction bases outside the gene matches: 7. Germline V gene data show CDR1 as MGHDK and CDR2 as SYGVNS. The CDR3 is made up of 14 amino acids. The CDR3 DNA is TGTGCCAGCAGTGTTGACAGGGTCCCGTATGGCTACACCTTC. This gives the protein CASSVDRVPYGYTF.

On this clone: One junction end disagrees with the germline gene, perhaps due to a read error. The V gene is TRBV5-8, the J gene TRBJ1-3; D is possibly TRBD1 (5 bases). The CDR3 has 11 amino acids. In germline, CDR1 is SGHTS, CDR2 YDEGEE. The CDR3 DNA follows: TGTGCCAGCAGCTTGGTCCAGGGTTCAGATTTT. This encodes CASSLVQGSDF.

The rearrangement uses TRBV13 and TRBJ2-1, with 8 positions matching TRBD2. CDR3 length: 13 amino acids. V trimming: 5 bases; J trimming: 8 bases; junction bases outside the gene matches: 5. The germline CDR1 and CDR2 sequences are PRHDT and FYEKMQ (reference sequence). The CDR3 sequence: CASSPSGGHEQFF. CDR3 in DNA: TGTGCCAGCAGCCCCTCGGGGGGGCATGAGCAGTTCTTC.

The chain combines TRBV6-6 with TRBJ1-1; possibly TRBD1 for D (5 bases). Germline values: CDR1 MNHNY, CDR2 SVGAGI (reference sequence). V was trimmed by 6 bases and J by 10 bases, leaving 12 bases between them. This CDR3 has 11 residues. The CDR3 nucleotides are TGTGCCAGCAGCTCCAGGGAGGTAGCTTTCTTT. Protein sequence: CASSSREVAFF.